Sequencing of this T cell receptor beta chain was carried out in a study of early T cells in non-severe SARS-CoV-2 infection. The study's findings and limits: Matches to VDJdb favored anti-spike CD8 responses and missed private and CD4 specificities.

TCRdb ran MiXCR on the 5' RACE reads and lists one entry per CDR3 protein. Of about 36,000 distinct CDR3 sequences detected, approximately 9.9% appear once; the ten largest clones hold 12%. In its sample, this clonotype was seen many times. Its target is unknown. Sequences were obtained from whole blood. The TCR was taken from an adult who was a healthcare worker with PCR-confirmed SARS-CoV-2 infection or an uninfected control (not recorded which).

The CDR3 coding sequence is TGTGCCAGCAGCTTCAGGGGGTACCAAGAGACCCAGTACTTC. Protein: CASSFRGYQETQYF. V usage is TRBV11-2 and J usage is TRBJ2-5; 7 bases match TRBD1. The CDR3 extends over 14 amino acids. V lost 3 bases to trimming and J lost 0 bases; unmatched junction nucleotides: 1. Looked up from germline, CDR1 is SGHAT and CDR2 is FQNNGV.